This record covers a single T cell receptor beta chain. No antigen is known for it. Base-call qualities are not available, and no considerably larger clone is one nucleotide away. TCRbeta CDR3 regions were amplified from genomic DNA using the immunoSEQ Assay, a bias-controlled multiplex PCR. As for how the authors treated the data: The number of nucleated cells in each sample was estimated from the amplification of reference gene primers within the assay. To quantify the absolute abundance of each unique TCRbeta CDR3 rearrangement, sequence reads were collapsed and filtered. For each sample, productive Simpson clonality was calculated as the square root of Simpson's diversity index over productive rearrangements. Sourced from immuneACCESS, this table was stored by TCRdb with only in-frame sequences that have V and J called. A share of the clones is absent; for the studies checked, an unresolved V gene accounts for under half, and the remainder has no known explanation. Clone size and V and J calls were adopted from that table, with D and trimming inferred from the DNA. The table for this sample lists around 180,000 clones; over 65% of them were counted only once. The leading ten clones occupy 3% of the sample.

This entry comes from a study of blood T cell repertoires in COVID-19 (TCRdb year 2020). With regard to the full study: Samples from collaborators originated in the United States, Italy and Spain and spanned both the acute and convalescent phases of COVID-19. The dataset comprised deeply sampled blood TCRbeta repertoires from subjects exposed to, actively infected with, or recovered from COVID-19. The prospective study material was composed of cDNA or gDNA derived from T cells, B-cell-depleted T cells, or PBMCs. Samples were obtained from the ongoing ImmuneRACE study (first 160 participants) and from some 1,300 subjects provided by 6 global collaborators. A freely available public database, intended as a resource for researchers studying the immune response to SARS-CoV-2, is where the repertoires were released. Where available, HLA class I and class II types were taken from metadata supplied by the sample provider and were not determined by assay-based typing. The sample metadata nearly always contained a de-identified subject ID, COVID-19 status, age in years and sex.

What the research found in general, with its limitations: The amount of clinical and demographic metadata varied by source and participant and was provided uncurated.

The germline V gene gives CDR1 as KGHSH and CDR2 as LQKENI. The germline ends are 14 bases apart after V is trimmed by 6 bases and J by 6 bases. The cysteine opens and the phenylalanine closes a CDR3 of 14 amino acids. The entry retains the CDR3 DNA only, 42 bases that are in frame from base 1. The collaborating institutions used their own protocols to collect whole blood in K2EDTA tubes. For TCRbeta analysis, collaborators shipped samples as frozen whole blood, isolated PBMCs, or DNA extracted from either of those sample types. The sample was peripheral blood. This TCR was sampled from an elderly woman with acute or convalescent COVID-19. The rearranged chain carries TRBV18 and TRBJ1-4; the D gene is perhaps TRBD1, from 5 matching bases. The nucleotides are TGTGCCAGCTCCCCGGGGACTTCGGATGAAAAACTGTTTTTT. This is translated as CASSPGTSDEKLFF.